This TCR beta chain was profiled in a study of blood T cell repertoires in COVID-19 (dated by TCRdb to between 2020 and 2021). General notes on the study: Collaborator samples came from the United States, Italy and Spain and covered acute and convalescent phases of COVID-19. The material from the prospective study consisted of cDNA or gDNA derived from T cells, B-cell-depleted T cells, or PBMCs. The dataset comprised deeply sampled blood TCRbeta repertoires from subjects exposed to, actively infected with, or recovered from COVID-19. The repertoires were made available in a free public database intended to serve as a resource for research on the immune response to SARS-CoV-2. The samples were drawn from the first 160 participants of the ongoing ImmuneRACE study and from 1,254 subjects provided by 6 global collaborators. Sample metadata almost always included a de-identified subject ID, COVID-19 status, age in years and sex. Where available, HLA class I and class II types were taken from metadata supplied by the sample provider and were not determined by assay-based typing. Summary of the overall study and its limitations: How much clinical and demographic metadata was included differed by source and by participant, and the metadata was provided uncurated.

In the prospective study, participants were roughly 18 to 100 years old, resided in around 25 geographic areas of the United States, and were enrolled through a virtual design. In the prospective study, participants were assigned to cohorts based on the clinical history participants reported in a screening survey and a study questionnaire. Each participant in the prospective study had whole blood, serum and a nasopharyngeal or oropharyngeal swab collected by mobile phlebotomists. Prospective study participants could optionally give additional blood draws and questionnaires over a 2-month period. Before DNA extraction, blood samples from the prospective study were shipped at room temperature or frozen. This clone showed up just once. Its binding antigen is unknown. There are no base qualities to consult, and no much larger clone falls within one base. TCRbeta CDR3 regions were amplified from genomic DNA using the immunoSEQ Assay, a bias-controlled multiplex PCR. In the authors' own workflow: Nucleated cell counts per sample were estimated from amplification of reference gene primers within the assay. To quantify the absolute abundance of each unique TCRbeta CDR3 rearrangement, sequence reads were collapsed and filtered. Productive Simpson clonality was computed per sample as the square root of Simpson's diversity index over productive rearrangements. As stored in TCRdb, this immuneACCESS dataset retains in-frame rearrangements with V and J assigned. A fraction of the clones does not appear; measured against another copy, unresolved V genes explain less than half of the discrepancy, and the remainder lacks a known reason. V and J calls and clone size are as listed in that table; D and trimming were resolved from the DNA. This sample gives some 220,000 clones in total; approximately 80% of them show up just once. The ten largest clones add up to about 1.3% of the sample.

Via the germline V gene, CDR1 is ENHRY and CDR2 SYGVKD. Its CDR3 holds 15 amino acids, cysteine through phenylalanine. Here the CDR3 DNA is all that survives: 45 bases in frame from base 1. Trimmed from V: 6 bases; trimmed from J: 3 bases; junction bases lacking a gene match: 9. The specimen sequenced was PBMCs or T cells enriched from blood (not recorded which). This clonotype originated in a woman between 40 and 50 years old with acute COVID-19. The V and J segments used are TRBV10-3 and TRBJ1-1, and 8 junctional nucleotides match TRBD1. The CDR3 is CAIRGTGGEDTEAFF. The DNA is TGTGCCATCAGGGGGACAGGTGGGGAGGACACTGAAGCTTTCTTT.